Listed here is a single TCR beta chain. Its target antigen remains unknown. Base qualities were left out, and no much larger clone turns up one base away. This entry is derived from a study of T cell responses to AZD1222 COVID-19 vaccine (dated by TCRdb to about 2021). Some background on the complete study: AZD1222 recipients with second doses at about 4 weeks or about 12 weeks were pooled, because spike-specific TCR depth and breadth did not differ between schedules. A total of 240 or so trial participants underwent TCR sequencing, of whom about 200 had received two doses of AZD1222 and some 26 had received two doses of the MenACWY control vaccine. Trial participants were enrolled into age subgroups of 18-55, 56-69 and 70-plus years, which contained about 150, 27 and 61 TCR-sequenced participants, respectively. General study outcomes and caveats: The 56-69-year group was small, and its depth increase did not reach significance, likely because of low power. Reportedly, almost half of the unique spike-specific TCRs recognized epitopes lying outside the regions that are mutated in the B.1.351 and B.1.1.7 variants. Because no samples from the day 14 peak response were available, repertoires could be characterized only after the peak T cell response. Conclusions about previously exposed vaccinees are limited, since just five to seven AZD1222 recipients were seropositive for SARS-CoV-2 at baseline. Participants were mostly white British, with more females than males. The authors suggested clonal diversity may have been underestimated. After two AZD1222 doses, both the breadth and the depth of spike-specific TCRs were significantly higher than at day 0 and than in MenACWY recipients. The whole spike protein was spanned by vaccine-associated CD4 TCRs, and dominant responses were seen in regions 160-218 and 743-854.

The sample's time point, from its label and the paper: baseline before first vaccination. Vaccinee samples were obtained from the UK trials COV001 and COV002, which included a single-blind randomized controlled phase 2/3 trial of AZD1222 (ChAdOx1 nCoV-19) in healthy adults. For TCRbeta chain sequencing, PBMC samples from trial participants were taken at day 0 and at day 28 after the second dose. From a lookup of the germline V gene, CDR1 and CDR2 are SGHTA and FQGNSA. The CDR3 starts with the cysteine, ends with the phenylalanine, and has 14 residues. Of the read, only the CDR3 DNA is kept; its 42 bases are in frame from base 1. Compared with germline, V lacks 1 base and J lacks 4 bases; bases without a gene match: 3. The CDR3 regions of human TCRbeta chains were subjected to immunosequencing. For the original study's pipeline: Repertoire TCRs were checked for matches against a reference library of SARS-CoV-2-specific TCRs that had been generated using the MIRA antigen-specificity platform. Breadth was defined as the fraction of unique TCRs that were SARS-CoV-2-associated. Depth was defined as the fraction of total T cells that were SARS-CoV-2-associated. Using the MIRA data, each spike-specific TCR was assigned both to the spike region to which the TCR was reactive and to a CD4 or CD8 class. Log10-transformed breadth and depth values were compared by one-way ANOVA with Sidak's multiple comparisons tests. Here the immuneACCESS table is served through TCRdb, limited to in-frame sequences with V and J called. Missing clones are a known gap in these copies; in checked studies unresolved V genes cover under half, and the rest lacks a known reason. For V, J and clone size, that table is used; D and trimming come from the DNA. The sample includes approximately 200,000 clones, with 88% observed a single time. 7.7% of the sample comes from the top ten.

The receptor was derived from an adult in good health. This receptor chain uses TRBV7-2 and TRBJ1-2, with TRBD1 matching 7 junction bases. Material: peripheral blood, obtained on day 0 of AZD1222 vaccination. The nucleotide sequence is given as TGTGCCAGCAGCTTAGAAGGGACAGCCTATGGCTACACCTTC. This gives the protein CASSLEGTAYGYTF.